This T cell receptor beta chain was profiled in a study of cytomegalovirus exposure and HLA in healthy donors. Study-level findings and limits: The study found most TCR sequences rare, yet found some public TCRs in many donors.

Germline CDR1 LNHDA, CDR2 SQIVND (reference sequence). The CDR3 is 14 amino acids. Trimming cost V 1 base and J 0 bases, with 7 bases left between them. This PCR relied on a set of 60 Vbeta primers and 13 Jbeta primers. Data came from immunoSEQ multiplex PCR; TCRdb stores just in-frame clones and leaves some out. Of more than 85,000 clones detected, approximately 70% appear once; the ten largest clones hold around 8%. Comments on this clone: Its antigen is unidentified.

Sequenced sample: PBMCs. The chain links TRBV19 to TRBJ2-7; perhaps TRBD1 as D (6 bases). This clonotype was sampled from a man aged 35 to 55 in good health and CMV-seronegative. The CDR3 loop is CASSIADSSYEQYF. The CDR3 region has the DNA TGTGCCAGTAGTATAGCGGACAGCTCCTACGAGCAGTACTTC.